This is a list of T cell receptor beta chains from one sample in a study of graft-versus-host responses after intestinal transplantation. Libraries were prepared by immunoSEQ multiplex PCR; TCRdb keeps only in-frame clonotypes and omits some of them. This table has about 57,000 clones, 85% to 90% appearing once. Sequenced material: PBMCs, taken 26 days after transplant. The receptors come from a human patient who received an intestinal transplant, so some T cells may come from the graft donor. CDR3s include the opening cysteine and the closing phenylalanine or tryptophan. D genes are given only for firm matches. Rows give clone size only sometimes, using once, few, many, or a class for an expanded clone.

d_call j_call v_call clone_size cdr3_nt cdr3_aa
TRBD1 TRBJ1-2 TRBV19 - TGTGCCAGTAGTGGGACAGGGGGCTACACCTTC CASSGTGGYTF
- TRBJ2-7 TRBV4-2 - TGTGCCAGCAGCCAAGAATTGAAGAGAAGCTCTTCCTACGAGCAGTACTTC CASSQELKRSSSYEQYF
- TRBJ1-1 TRBV19 - TGTGCCAGTAGTAGGGGAGGGACTGAAGCTTTCTTT CASSRGGTEAFF
TRBD2 TRBJ2-3 TRBV27 - TGTGCCAGCAGTTTTGATAGGTGGGGGGGTCCCACAGATACGCAGTATTTT CASSFDRWGGPTDTQYF
TRBD1 TRBJ2-2 TRBV27 - TGTGCCAGCAGTACAGGGGCGAACACCGGGGAGCTGTTTTTT CASSTGANTGELFF
TRBD1 TRBJ1-1 TRBV29-1 - TGCAGCGTGTGCAGGGGGCTGAACACTGAAGCTTTCTTT CSVCRGLNTEAFF
TRBD1 TRBJ2-1 TRBV15 - TGTGCCACCAGCACCCGACAGGGGGGGTACAATGAGCAGTTCTTC CATSTRQGGYNEQFF
- TRBJ1-4 TRBV4-1 - TGCGCCAGCAGCCAAGATAAATATGAGGAGCGCGGGACGGCTAATGAAAAACTGTTTTTT CASSQDKYEERGTANEKLFF
TRBD2 TRBJ2-5 TRBV7-9 - TGTGCCAGCAGCGACCCGGGACTAGCGTTTCCCGAGACCCAGTACTTC CASSDPGLAFPETQYF
TRBD2 TRBJ2-1 TRBV2 - TGTGCCAGCAGTTCAAGCGGGAGGCAACAGTTCTTC CASSSSGRQQFF
- TRBJ2-7 TRBV5-6 - TGTGCCAGCAGCCTGACAGGTTTGATAAAGCAGTACTTC CASSLTGLIKQYF
TRBD2 TRBJ2-1 TRBV7-8 - TGTGCCAGCAGCATTAGCGGGAGCCTCTACAATGAGCAGTTCTTC CASSISGSLYNEQFF
- TRBJ2-3 TRBV27 once TGTGCCAGCAGTTTCCTCACAGATACGCAGTATTTT CASSFLTDTQYF
TRBD1 TRBJ2-2 TRBV7-9 - TGTGCCAGCAGCTTAGCGACAGGGGGCCCCACCGGGGAGCTGTTTTTT CASSLATGGPTGELFF
TRBD1 TRBJ2-7 TRBV4-1 - TGCGCCAGCAGCCAAGGCCGACAGGGGTCCTACGAGCAGTACTTC CASSQGRQGSYEQYF
- TRBJ1-2 TRBV27 - TGTGCCAGCAGACTCAACTTACAGGGTTTAGGAGTCGGCTACACCTTC CASRLNLQGLGVGYTF
TRBD2 TRBJ2-1 TRBV19 - TGTGCCAGTAGTATAGTCGGGACTAGCGGGAACAATGAGCAGTTCTTC CASSIVGTSGNNEQFF
TRBD1 TRBJ1-1 TRBV30 - TGTGCCTGGGGCGGGACAGTTGAAGCTTTCTTT CAWGGTVEAFF
- TRBJ1-5 TRBV12-1 - TGTGCCAGCAGCTCCAGGCGGGGGGTGAGCAATCAGCCCCAGCATTTT CASSSRRGVSNQPQHF
- TRBJ1-2 TRBV2 - TGTGCCAGCAGGGGCCCCCCGGGGGGCTATGGCTACACCTTC CASRGPPGGYGYTF
- TRBJ1-1 TRBV19 - TGTGCCAGTTCCCCTCCCCCCGGGACACTCCCTGAAGCTTTCTTT CASSPPPGTLPEAFF
- TRBJ1-6 TRBV7-9 - TGTGCCAGCCGTAAGACGGAGTCGGCATGGGGCAATTCACCCCTCCACTTT CASRKTESAWGNSPLHF
- TRBJ1-6 TRBV2 - TGTGCCAGCAGTGTGGGGGCGTCACCCCTCCACTTT CASSVGASPLHF
TRBD1 TRBJ2-1 TRBV6-5 - TGTGCCAGCAGTAACCGGGACAGATACAATGAGCAGTTCTTC CASSNRDRYNEQFF
TRBD1 TRBJ1-5 TRBV6-1 - TGTGCCAGCAGTGGGACAGGGAACCAGCCCCAGCATTTT CASSGTGNQPQHF
- TRBJ2-1 TRBV28 - TGTGCCAGCAGTTTACTAGTTTTTGTTGGTGAGCAGTTCTTC CASSLLVFVGEQFF
TRBD1 TRBJ2-1 TRBV7-6 - TGTGCCAGCAGCTTAGAACAGGACAGGGAGATTTCCTACAATGAGCAGTTCTTC CASSLEQDREISYNEQFF
TRBD1 TRBJ1-5 TRBV5-1 - TGCGCCAGCAGCTTGGGACAGGGCAGTCAGCCCCAGCATTTT CASSLGQGSQPQHF
- TRBJ1-1 TRBV25-1 - TGTGCCAGCGTTAGAGGCACTGAAGCTTTCTTT CASVRGTEAFF
TRBD2 TRBJ2-3 TRBV27 - TGTGCCAGCAGTTTTGGGGAGATAGCGGGGGGCACAGATACGCAGTATTTT CASSFGEIAGGTDTQYF
- TRBJ2-7 TRBV27 - TGTGCCAGCAGTTTATCGAGCACCAACGAGCAGTACTTC CASSLSSTNEQYF
- TRBJ2-7 TRBV2 once TGTGCCAGCGACGGCGGGATCGGGCAGTACTTC CASDGGIGQYF
TRBD2 TRBJ2-5 TRBV9 once TGTGCCAGCAGCACCGGGACTACTTACCAAGAGACCCAGTACTTC CASSTGTTYQETQYF
- TRBJ1-5 TRBV2 - TGTGCCAGCAGCCCCGGGGTTCAGCCCCAGCATTTT CASSPGVQPQHF
- TRBJ1-2 TRBV29-1 few TGCAGCGTTGAAGGAGAATTAAGCAGGGGAGAGTATGGCTACACCTTC CSVEGELSRGEYGYTF
- TRBJ2-1 TRBV7-9 - TGTGCCAGCGTCTCCCAGGGTCTCTCCTACAATGAGCAGTTCTTC CASVSQGLSYNEQFF
- TRBJ1-5 TRBV28 - TGTGCCAGTATAACAGGGTTGAATCAGCCCCAGCATTTT CASITGLNQPQHF
- TRBJ2-2 TRBV27 - TGTGCCAGCAGTTATATCCGACAGGACACCGGGGAGCTGTTTTTT CASSYIRQDTGELFF
TRBD1 TRBJ2-7 TRBV6-5 - TGTGCCAGCAGTTACGGCAGGGGGTCCTACGAGCAGTACTTC CASSYGRGSYEQYF
TRBD2 TRBJ2-5 TRBV4-1 - TGCGCCAGCAGCCAAATAGCGGGGGCGGGGGAGACCCAGTACTTC CASSQIAGAGETQYF
- TRBJ1-4 TRBV30 once TGTGCCTGGAGCCTTTTGACGGGAACTAATGAAAAACTGTTTTTT CAWSLLTGTNEKLFF
TRBD1 TRBJ1-3 TRBV7-8 few TGTGCCAGCAGCCCCACAGGGGTCGGAAACACCATATATTTT CASSPTGVGNTIYF
- TRBJ2-1 TRBV6-1 few TGTGCCTTGCGGCTAGCCAATTACAATGAGCAGTTCTTC CALRLANYNEQFF
TRBD1 TRBJ2-7 TRBV13 - TGTGCCAGCAGCTTAAACGTCGCCGGGACAGGGGCCCACGAGCAGTACTTC CASSLNVAGTGAHEQYF
- TRBJ2-5 TRBV11-2 - TGTGCCAGCAGCTTAGTAGTGGCTAGCCCAGAGACCCAGTACTTC CASSLVVASPETQYF
TRBD1 TRBJ1-1 TRBV2 - TGTGCCAGCAGGGCCGCGACAGGGGAGCCCACTGAAGCTTTCTTT CASRAATGEPTEAFF
TRBD2 TRBJ2-3 TRBV7-6 - TGTGCCAGCAGCCCCGGGGCGGGGGGCCTTTACACAGATACGCAGTATTTT CASSPGAGGLYTDTQYF
- TRBJ2-1 TRBV7-7 - TGTGCTAGCAGCTTACTATGGAGTAGTTTAGATGAGCAGTTCTTC CASSLLWSSLDEQFF